Listed below are T cell receptor beta chains from one sample, sequenced in a study of blood T cell repertoires in COVID-19. The assay was immunoSEQ multiplex PCR, and TCRdb's table has in-frame clones only and misses some. The table records 110,000 or so clones, 75% to 90% of them present only once. Sequencing used peripheral blood. The receptors were gathered from a human donor with acute or convalescent COVID-19. The donor label of this sample is uncertain. Each CDR3 is given with its conserved first and last residue. Each record gives: J gene, D gene, V gene, clone size, CDR3 DNA, CDR3 protein. A D gene is named only where the DNA matches it firmly. Clone size is given for some rows only: seen once, a few or many times, or a class if the clone is expanded.

J gene: TRBJ2-3; D gene: TRBD2; V gene: TRBV28; clone size: NA; CDR3 DNA: TGTGCCAGCAGACGGAGCGGGAATACGGATACGCAGTATTTT; CDR3 protein: CASRRSGNTDTQYF
J gene: TRBJ2-5; D gene: NA; V gene: TRBV7-2; clone size: NA; CDR3 DNA: TGTGCCAGCAGCTCCCTCGGTTTGCAGTCTTACCAGGGGGGAACCCAGTACTTC; CDR3 protein: CASSSLGLQSYQGGTQYF
J gene: TRBJ2-3; D gene: TRBD2; V gene: TRBV30; clone size: NA; CDR3 DNA: TGTGCCTGGAGTGTAGCGGGAGTTACAGATACGCAGTATTTT; CDR3 protein: CAWSVAGVTDTQYF
J gene: TRBJ1-4; D gene: TRBD1; V gene: TRBV7-6; clone size: NA; CDR3 DNA: TGTGCCAGCAGCTTAAATCAGGGGGCGAGGATAGGAGAAAAACTGTTTTTT; CDR3 protein: CASSLNQGARIGEKLFF
J gene: TRBJ1-6; D gene: NA; V gene: TRBV7-8; clone size: NA; CDR3 DNA: TGTGCCAGCAGCTCGCGACGGGGGAATTCACCCCTCCACTTT; CDR3 protein: CASSSRRGNSPLHF
J gene: TRBJ1-6; D gene: TRBD1; V gene: TRBV2; clone size: NA; CDR3 DNA: TGTGCCAGCATCGTGTCTTGGGACAGTAATTCACCCCTCCACTTT; CDR3 protein: CASIVSWDSNSPLHF
J gene: TRBJ1-5; D gene: NA; V gene: TRBV7-9; clone size: NA; CDR3 DNA: TGTGCCAGCAGCCAAGAGGATCAGCCCCAGCATTTT; CDR3 protein: CASSQEDQPQHF
J gene: TRBJ2-4; D gene: NA; V gene: TRBV19; clone size: NA; CDR3 DNA: TGTGCCAGTAGTATAGGGGGGGAAAACATTCAGTACTTC; CDR3 protein: CASSIGGENIQYF
J gene: TRBJ2-3; D gene: NA; V gene: TRBV5-1; clone size: NA; CDR3 DNA: TGCGCCAGCAGCCTATACACAGATACGCAGTATTTT; CDR3 protein: CASSLYTDTQYF
J gene: TRBJ1-3; D gene: NA; V gene: TRBV9; clone size: NA; CDR3 DNA: TGTGCCAGCAGCGGCATCGGAGGGGCCACCATATATTTT; CDR3 protein: CASSGIGGATIYF
J gene: TRBJ2-1; D gene: NA; V gene: TRBV3-1/TRBV3-2; clone size: once; CDR3 DNA: TGTGCCAGCAGCCGGGGGGTCCAGCAGTTCTTC; CDR3 protein: CASSRGVQQFF
J gene: TRBJ1-1; D gene: NA; V gene: TRBV6-2/TRBV6-3; clone size: few; CDR3 DNA: TGTGCCAGCAGTTACCAGAACAGGGCTGAAGCTTTCTTT; CDR3 protein: CASSYQNRAEAFF
J gene: TRBJ1-5; D gene: TRBD1; V gene: TRBV6-5; clone size: NA; CDR3 DNA: TGTGCCAGCAGACGAACCGGGACAGGGAACCAGCCCCAGCATTTT; CDR3 protein: CASRRTGTGNQPQHF
J gene: TRBJ1-1; D gene: NA; V gene: TRBV7-9; clone size: NA; CDR3 DNA: TGTGCCAGCAGCCTGGGACTACAGAGAGAAGCTTTCTTT; CDR3 protein: CASSLGLQREAFF
J gene: TRBJ2-3; D gene: TRBD2; V gene: TRBV3-1/TRBV3-2; clone size: NA; CDR3 DNA: TGTGCCAGCAGCCGACGGACTAGCGGGAGCACAGATACGCAGTATTTT; CDR3 protein: CASSRRTSGSTDTQYF
J gene: TRBJ2-7; D gene: NA; V gene: TRBV5-6; clone size: NA; CDR3 DNA: TGTGCCAGCAGCTTGGCAGGAAGGGGGTCCTACGAGCAGTACTTC; CDR3 protein: CASSLAGRGSYEQYF
J gene: TRBJ1-6; D gene: NA; V gene: TRBV7-2; clone size: NA; CDR3 DNA: TGTGCCAGCACCCCCAGAGACTTGGGTAATTCACCCCTCCACTTT; CDR3 protein: CASTPRDLGNSPLHF
J gene: TRBJ1-1; D gene: NA; V gene: TRBV30; clone size: NA; CDR3 DNA: TGTGCCTGGACAAGGACAGCCACTGAAGCTTTCTTT; CDR3 protein: CAWTRTATEAFF
J gene: TRBJ1-2; D gene: NA; V gene: TRBV15; clone size: few; CDR3 DNA: TGTGCCACCAGCAGAGCGTCCGGGTCCTATGGCTACACCTTC; CDR3 protein: CATSRASGSYGYTF
J gene: TRBJ1-6; D gene: TRBD1; V gene: TRBV19; clone size: NA; CDR3 DNA: TGTGCCAGTAGGAATTACCAACAGGGGGCTCGGTCACCCCTCCACTTT; CDR3 protein: CASRNYQQGARSPLHF
J gene: TRBJ1-2; D gene: NA; V gene: TRBV9; clone size: NA; CDR3 DNA: TGTGCCAGCAGCGTAGGTTCAGACTATGGCTACACCTTC; CDR3 protein: CASSVGSDYGYTF
J gene: TRBJ1-3; D gene: NA; V gene: TRBV18; clone size: NA; CDR3 DNA: TGTGCCAGCTCACCACCCGTCTACTCTGGAAACACCATATATTTT; CDR3 protein: CASSPPVYSGNTIYF